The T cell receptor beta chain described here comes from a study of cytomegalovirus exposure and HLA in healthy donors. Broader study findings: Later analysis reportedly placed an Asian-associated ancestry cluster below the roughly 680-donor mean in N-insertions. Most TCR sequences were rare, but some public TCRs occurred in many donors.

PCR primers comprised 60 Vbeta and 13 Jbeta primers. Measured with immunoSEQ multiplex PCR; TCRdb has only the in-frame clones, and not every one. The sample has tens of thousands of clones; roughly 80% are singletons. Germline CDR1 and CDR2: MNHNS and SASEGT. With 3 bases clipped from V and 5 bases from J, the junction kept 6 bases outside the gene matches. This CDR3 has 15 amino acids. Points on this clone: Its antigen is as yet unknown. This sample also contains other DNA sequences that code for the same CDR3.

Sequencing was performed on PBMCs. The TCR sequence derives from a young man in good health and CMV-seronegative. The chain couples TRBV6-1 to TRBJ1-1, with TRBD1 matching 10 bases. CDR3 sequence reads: CASSDWTGGRTEAFF. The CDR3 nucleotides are TGTGCCAGCAGTGACTGGACAGGGGGAAGGACTGAAGCTTTCTTT.